This T cell receptor (beta chain) originates from a study of human CD8 memory T cell subsets. A note on this clonotype: Its antigen is unidentified.

The CDR3 sequence is 16 residues long. Germline values: CDR1 SGHNT, CDR2 YYREEE (reference sequence). Study-level results: Sequencing in this study was performed exclusively on T cell receptor beta chains.

Preparation of the TCR beta libraries relied on UMI-labeled 5' RACE. TCRdb re-analyzed the 5' RACE reads; it lists each CDR3 protein once, without DNA. Found here are approximately 11,000 distinct CDR3 sequences; the top ten clones hold around 8.7%. Sequencing used CD8+ T cells from PBMCs. This sequence originates from a human donor in good health. V and J are TRBV5-4 and TRBJ2-1; TCRdb names TRBD2, which stays unverified in the absence of DNA. The CDR3 is CASSGGTSGSYNEQFF.